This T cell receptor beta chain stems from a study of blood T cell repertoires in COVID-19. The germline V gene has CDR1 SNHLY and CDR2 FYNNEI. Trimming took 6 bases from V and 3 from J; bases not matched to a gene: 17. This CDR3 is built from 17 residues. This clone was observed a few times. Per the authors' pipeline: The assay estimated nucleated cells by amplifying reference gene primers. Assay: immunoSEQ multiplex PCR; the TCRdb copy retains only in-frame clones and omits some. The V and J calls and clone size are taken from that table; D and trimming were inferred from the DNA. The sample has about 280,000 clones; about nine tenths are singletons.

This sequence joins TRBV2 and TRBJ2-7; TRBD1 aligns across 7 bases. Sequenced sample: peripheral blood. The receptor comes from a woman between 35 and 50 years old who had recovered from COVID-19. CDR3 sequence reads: CASRIGLLQGKNYEQYF. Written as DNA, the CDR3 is TGTGCCAGCAGAATCGGGTTATTACAGGGGAAAAACTACGAGCAGTACTTC.